This T cell receptor (beta chain) was recovered during a study of blood T cell repertoires in COVID-19. Original analysis: From reference gene primer amplification, estimates of nucleated cell counts were derived. The protocol was immunoSEQ multiplex PCR, while the TCRdb copy is restricted to in-frame clones and leaves out a portion. D and trimming come from the DNA, and the V and J calls and clone size come from that table. In the table there are roughly 300,000 clones, around 88% of which are singletons. This receptor was taken from a woman between 45 and 65 years old with acute or convalescent COVID-19. The specimen was peripheral blood.

In DNA, the CDR3 is TGTGCCAGCAGCTTGGATTTGGGGACAGGGGGAGCGGGCACTGAAGCTTTCTTT. Protein product: CASSLDLGTGGAGTEAFF. V is TRBV5-4 and J is TRBJ1-1; 11 bases match TRBD1. Germline-derived CDR1 and CDR2 are SGHNT and YYREEE (reference sequence). V shed 0 bases and J 4 bases; nucleotides not matched to a gene: 11. The CDR3 runs to 18 residues.